What follows are 13 T cell receptor beta chains derived from one specimen sequenced in a study of blood T cell repertoires in COVID-19. The table came from immunoSEQ multiplex PCR; TCRdb's copy has only in-frame clones and leaves some out. Altogether 15,000 or so clones are present, about 92% being singletons, with the ten largest covering 7.6%. The sample taken for sequencing was peripheral blood. These receptors all stem from a human donor with active COVID-19. The donor label of this sample is uncertain.

CDR3 in DNA: TGTGCCAGTAGGAGACAGGGGAACACCGGGGAGCTGTTTTTT. Its protein is CASRRQGNTGELFF. The chain links TRBV19 to TRBJ2-2, with 7 positions matching TRBD1. The CDR3 has 14 amino acids. The V and J ends lost 6 bases and 1 base, in that order; junction bases with no gene match: 2. Germline lookup yields CDR1 LNHDA and CDR2 SQIVND (reference sequence).

This chain connects TRBV18 to TRBJ2-1; 11 positions match TRBD1. This CDR3 has 16 amino acids. With V trimmed by 1 base and J by 3 bases, 2 bases remained unmatched. Germline assignment: CDR1 KGHSH and CDR2 LQKENI. The CDR3 DNA reads TGTGCCAGCTCACCACAAGGGACAGGGGGCTACAATGAGCAGTTCTTC. This gives the protein CASSPQGTGGYNEQFF.

The chain recombines TRBV9 with TRBJ1-1; D is undetermined. The germline V gene encodes CDR1 SGDLS and CDR2 YYNGEE. V lost 0 bases, J lost 1 base, and 7 bases lay in between. The CDR3 is made up of 14 amino acids. The CDR3 DNA reads TGTGCCAGCAGCGTAGTGCGGGGGAACACTGAAGCTTTCTTT. It is translated as CASSVVRGNTEAFF.

The chain combines TRBV5-1 with TRBJ2-3; possible D gene TRBD1, 5 bases. The CDR3 contains 15 residues. Germline V lookup: CDR1 SGHRS, CDR2 YFSETQ. Deletions cut 9 bases from V and 2 bases from J, with 19 bases between. CDR3 DNA sequence: TGCGCCACGCAACCTCAGGGTTTTAACACAGATACGCAGTATTTT. Translating it yields CATQPQGFNTDTQYF.

Regarding this clone: The same CDR3 arises from other DNA sequences in this sample as well. The chain uses TRBV5-1 and TRBJ1-2; D perhaps matches TRBD1 (6 bases). V lost 0 bases and J 6 bases, leaving 6 bases between the germline ends. This CDR3 has 12 residues. CDR1 and CDR2 from the germline V gene are SGHRS and YFSETQ. The CDR3 DNA follows: TGCGCCAGCAGCTTGGAGGGGGATGGCTACACCTTC. Encoded protein: CASSLEGDGYTF.

The rearrangement uses TRBV7-2 and TRBJ2-1; a weak D match, TRBD2 (7 bases). There are 14 residues in the CDR3. Germline lookup yields CDR1 SGHTA and CDR2 FQGNSA. The ends were cut back, 2 bases at V and 7 bases at J, with 12 bases in the middle. The CDR3, as DNA: TGTGCCAGCAGCTTACAGGGAGGGGGAAATGAGCAGTTCTTC. Translating gives CASSLQGGGNEQFF.

The chain uses TRBV2 and TRBJ2-2, with 8 bases identical to TRBD2. Losses at the gene ends were 3 bases for V and 5 bases for J; bases not matched to a gene: 5. This CDR3 spans 15 amino acids. CDR1 is SNHLY and CDR2 is FYNNEI in the germline V gene. The CDR3 loop reads CASSEGGRLTGELFF. The CDR3, as DNA: TGTGCCAGCAGTGAGGGCGGGAGGTTAACCGGGGAGCTGTTTTTT.

This clone was seen a single time. The CDR3 bases are TGTGCCAGCAGTGAATTTGAGACAGGGACCCACAATGAGCAGTTCTTC. It encodes CASSEFETGTHNEQFF. The genes are TRBV6-1 and TRBJ2-1, with 7 bases matching TRBD1. Germline assignment: CDR1 MNHNS and CDR2 SASEGT. V was pared by 2 bases and J by 5 bases, with 9 bases of the junction left unmatched. The CDR3 loop spans 16 amino acids.

The rearrangement joins TRBV5-1 to TRBJ1-1; TRBD1 might be the D (6 bases). The length of the CDR3 is 15 residues. V was pared by 1 base and J by 4 bases, with 14 bases between. Germline V CDR1 and CDR2: SGHRS, YFSETQ. CDR3 sequence: CASSLRTGLSTEAFF. The DNA for the CDR3 is TGCGCCAGCAGCTTGCGTACAGGGCTGAGCACTGAAGCTTTCTTT.

This chain connects TRBV19 to TRBJ1-5, with 10 bases aligning to TRBD1. CDR3 length: 16 residues. J was trimmed by 1 base and V by 11 bases; bases with no gene match: 11. From germline, CDR1 is LNHDA and CDR2 SQIVND (reference sequence). The chain's CDR3 is CASTTTGGASNQPQHF. For the CDR3, the DNA is TGTGCCTCAACCACGACAGGGGGCGCGAGCAATCAGCCCCAGCATTTT.

This clone was observed once. This chain uses TRBV3-1 (or the pseudogene TRBV3-2) with TRBJ1-2; 8 bases align to TRBD1. Germline V gene lookup returns CDR1 LGHDT and CDR2 YNNKEL (reference sequence). The trim removed 4 bases at V and 8 bases at J, leaving 12 bases unmatched. The CDR3 is 15 amino acids. The CDR3, as DNA: TGTGCCAGCAGCCCTCGTACGACAGGGGTGGGAGGCTACACCTTC. It is translated as CASSPRTTGVGGYTF.

The chain links TRBV7-9 to TRBJ2-7, with D tentatively TRBD2 (6 bases). CDR3 length: 14 residues. The V gene lost 1 base and the J gene lost 3 bases, with 10 bases spanning the gap. Germline V CDR1 and CDR2: SEHNR, FQNEAQ (reference sequence). The CDR3 region is CASSLGWRDYEQYF. CDR3 nucleotide sequence: TGTGCCAGCAGCTTAGGCTGGCGGGACTACGAGCAGTACTTC.

J is TRBJ2-7 and V is TRBV18, with TRBD1 matching 8 bases. The CDR3 sequence is 16 residues long. V shed 5 bases and J 1 base; nucleotides not matched to a gene: 10. Germline loops: CDR1 KGHSH, CDR2 LQKENI. The CDR3 protein is CASSSTSGTGSYEQYF. The CDR3 DNA reads as TGTGCCAGCTCATCTACCTCCGGGACAGGATCCTACGAGCAGTACTTC. Looking up the rest from reference TRBV18 and TRBJ2-7 gives the full variable domain: NAGVMQNPRHLVRRRGQEARLRCSPMKGHSHVYWYRQLPEEGLKFMVYLQKENIIDESGMPKERFSAEFPKEGPSILRIQQVVRGDSAAYFCASSSTSGTGSYEQYFGPGTRLTVT.